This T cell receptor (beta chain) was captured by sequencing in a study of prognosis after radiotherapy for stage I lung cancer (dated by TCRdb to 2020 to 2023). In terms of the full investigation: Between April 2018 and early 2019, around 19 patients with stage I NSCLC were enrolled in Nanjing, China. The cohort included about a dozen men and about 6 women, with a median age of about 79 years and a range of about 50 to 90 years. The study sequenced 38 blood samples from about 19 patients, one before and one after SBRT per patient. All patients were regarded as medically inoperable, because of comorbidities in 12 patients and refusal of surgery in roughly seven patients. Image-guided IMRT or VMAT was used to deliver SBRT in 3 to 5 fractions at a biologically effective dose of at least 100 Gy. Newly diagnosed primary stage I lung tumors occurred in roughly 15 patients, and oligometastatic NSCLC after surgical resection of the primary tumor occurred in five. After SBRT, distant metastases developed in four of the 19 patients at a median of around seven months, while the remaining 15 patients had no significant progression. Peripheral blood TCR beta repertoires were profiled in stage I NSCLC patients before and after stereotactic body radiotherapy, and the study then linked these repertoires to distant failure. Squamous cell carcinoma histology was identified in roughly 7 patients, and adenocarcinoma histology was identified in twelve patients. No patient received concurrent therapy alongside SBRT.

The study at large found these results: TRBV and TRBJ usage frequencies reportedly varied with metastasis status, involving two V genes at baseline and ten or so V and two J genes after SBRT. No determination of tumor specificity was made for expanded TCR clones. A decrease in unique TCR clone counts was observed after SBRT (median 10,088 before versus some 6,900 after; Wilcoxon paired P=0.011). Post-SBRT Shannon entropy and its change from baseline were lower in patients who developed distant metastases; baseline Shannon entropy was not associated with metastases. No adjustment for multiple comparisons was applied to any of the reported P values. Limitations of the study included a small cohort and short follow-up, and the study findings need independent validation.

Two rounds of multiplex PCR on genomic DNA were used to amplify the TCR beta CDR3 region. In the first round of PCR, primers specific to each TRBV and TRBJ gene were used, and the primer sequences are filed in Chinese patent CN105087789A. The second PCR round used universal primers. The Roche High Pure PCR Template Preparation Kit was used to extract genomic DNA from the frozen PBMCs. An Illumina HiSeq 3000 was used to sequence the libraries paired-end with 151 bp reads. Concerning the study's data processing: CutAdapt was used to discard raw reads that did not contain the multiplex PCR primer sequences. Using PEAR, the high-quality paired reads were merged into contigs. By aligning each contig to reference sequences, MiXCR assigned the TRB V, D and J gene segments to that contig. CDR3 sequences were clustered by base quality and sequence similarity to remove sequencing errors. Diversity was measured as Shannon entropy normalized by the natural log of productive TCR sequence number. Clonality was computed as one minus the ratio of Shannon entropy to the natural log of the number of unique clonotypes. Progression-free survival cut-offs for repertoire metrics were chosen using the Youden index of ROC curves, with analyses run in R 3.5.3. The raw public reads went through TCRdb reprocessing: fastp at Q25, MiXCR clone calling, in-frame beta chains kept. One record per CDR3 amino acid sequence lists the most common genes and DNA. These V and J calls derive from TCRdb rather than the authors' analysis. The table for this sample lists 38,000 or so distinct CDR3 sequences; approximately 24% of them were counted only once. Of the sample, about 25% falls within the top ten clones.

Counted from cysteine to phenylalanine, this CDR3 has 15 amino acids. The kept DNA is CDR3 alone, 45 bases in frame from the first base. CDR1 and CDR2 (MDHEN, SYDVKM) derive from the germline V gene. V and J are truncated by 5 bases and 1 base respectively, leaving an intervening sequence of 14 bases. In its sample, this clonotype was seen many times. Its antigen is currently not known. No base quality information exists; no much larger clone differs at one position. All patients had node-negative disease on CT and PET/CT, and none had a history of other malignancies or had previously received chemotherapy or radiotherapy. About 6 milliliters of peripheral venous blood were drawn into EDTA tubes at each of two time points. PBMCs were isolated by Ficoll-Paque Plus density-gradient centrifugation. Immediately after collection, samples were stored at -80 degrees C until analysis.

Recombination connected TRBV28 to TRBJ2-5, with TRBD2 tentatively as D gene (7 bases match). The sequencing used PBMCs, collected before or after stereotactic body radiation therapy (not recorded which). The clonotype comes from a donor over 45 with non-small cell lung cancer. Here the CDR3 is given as CASSPRGGGQETQYF. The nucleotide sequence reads TGTGCCAGCAGTCCGAGGGGAGGGGGCCAAGAGACCCAGTACTTC.